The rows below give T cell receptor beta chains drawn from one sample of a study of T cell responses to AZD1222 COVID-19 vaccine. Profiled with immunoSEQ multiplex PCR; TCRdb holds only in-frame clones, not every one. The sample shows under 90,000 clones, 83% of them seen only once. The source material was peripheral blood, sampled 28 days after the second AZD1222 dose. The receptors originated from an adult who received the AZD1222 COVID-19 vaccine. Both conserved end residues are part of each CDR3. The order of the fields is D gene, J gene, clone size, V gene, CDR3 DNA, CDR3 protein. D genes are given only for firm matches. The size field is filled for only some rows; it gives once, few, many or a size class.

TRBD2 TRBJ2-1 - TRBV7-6 TGTGCCAGCAGCCGGTATAGCGGGAGGGCCCCCAATGAGCAGTTCTTC CASSRYSGRAPNEQFF
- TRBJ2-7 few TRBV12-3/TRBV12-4 TGTGCCAGCAGTTCTGGGCGCGAGCAGTACTTC CASSSGREQYF
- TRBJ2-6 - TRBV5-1 TGCGCCAGCAGCTTACCACCCCTCTCTGGGGCCAACGTCCTGACTTTC CASSLPPLSGANVLTF
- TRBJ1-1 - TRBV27 TGTGCCAGCAGTTTGCGAGGTGGGGGGGAAGCTTTCTTT CASSLRGGGEAFF
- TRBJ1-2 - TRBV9 TGTGCCAGCAGCCCCTACAGGGTAAATTACTATGGCTACACCTTC CASSPYRVNYYGYTF
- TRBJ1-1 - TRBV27 TGTGCCAGCAGTCCCGGGGTTTGGACTGAAGCTTTCTTT CASSPGVWTEAFF
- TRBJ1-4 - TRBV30 TGTGCCTGGAGTACACCTCCCCGCAGTAATGAAAAACTGTTTTTT CAWSTPPRSNEKLFF
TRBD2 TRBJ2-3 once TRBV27 TGTGCCAGCAGTCTAGCGGGAGGGACGGCAGATACGCAGTATTTT CASSLAGGTADTQYF
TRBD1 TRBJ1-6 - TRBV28 TGTGCCAGCAGTCCTCCAGGGGGCGCTGGGTCACCCCTCCACTTT CASSPPGGAGSPLHF
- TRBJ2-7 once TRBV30 TGTGCCTGGAGTGAACAGGCCTACGAGCAGTACTTC CAWSEQAYEQYF
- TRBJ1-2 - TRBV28 TGTGCCAGCAGTTTATTTGGAGTGCACTATGGCTACACCTTC CASSLFGVHYGYTF
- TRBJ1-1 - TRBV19 TGTGCCAGTAGCCTCATGAACACTGAAGCTTTCTTT CASSLMNTEAFF
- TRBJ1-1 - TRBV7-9 TGTGCCAGCAGCCCTATGTCGGGGGCCGGTGAAGCTTTCTTT CASSPMSGAGEAFF
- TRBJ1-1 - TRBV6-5 TGTGCCAGCAGTCAGTGGGGGGCGGGAACTGAAGCTTTCTTT CASSQWGAGTEAFF
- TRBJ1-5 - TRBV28 TGTGCCAGCAGGGGAGACAGCCATAGCAATCAGCCCCAGCATTTT CASRGDSHSNQPQHF